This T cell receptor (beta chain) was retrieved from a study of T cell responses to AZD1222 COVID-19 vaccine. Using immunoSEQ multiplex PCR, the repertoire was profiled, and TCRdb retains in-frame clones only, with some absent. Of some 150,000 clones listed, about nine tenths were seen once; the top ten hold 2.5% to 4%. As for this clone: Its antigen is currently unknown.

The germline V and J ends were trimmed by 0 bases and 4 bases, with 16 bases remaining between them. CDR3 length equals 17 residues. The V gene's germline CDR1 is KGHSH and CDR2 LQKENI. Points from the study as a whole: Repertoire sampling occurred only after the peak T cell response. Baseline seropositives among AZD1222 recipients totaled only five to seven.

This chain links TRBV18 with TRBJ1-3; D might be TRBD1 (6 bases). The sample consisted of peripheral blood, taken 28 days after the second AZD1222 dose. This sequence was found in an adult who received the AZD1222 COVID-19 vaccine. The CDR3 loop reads CASSPPGTGAWGNTIYF. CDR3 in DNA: TGTGCCAGCTCACCACCGGGAACGGGGGCTTGGGGAAACACCATATATTTT.